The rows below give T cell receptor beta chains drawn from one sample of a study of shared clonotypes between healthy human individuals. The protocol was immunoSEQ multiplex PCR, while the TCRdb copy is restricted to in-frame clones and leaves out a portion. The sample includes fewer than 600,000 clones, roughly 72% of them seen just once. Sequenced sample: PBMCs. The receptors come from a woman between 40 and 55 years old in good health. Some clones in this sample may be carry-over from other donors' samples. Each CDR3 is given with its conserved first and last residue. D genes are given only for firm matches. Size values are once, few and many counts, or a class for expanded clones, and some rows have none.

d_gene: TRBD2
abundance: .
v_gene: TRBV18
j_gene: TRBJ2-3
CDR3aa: CASSALAGDTDTQYF
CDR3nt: TGTGCCAGCTCAGCACTAGCGGGGGACACAGATACGCAGTATTTT

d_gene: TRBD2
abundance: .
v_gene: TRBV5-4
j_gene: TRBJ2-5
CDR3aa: CASSPGGGRQETQYF
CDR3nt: TGTGCCAGCAGCCCCGGGGGGGGGAGGCAAGAGACCCAGTACTTC

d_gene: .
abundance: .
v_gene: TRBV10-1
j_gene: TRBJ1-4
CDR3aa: CAKSPTDSNEKLFF
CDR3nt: TGCGCCAAATCTCCGACAGACTCTAATGAAAAACTGTTTTTT

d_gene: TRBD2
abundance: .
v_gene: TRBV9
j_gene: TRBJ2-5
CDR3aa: CASSPHGREGRETQYF
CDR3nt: TGTGCCAGCAGCCCCCACGGGCGGGAGGGCCGAGAGACCCAGTACTTC

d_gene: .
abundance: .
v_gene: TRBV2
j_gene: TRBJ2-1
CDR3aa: CASSEATKGVEQFF
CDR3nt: TGTGCCAGCAGTGAAGCGACGAAGGGGGTTGAGCAGTTCTTC

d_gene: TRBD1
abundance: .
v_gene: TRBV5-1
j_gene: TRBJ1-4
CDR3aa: CASSLAGQGNEKLFF
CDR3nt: TGCGCCAGCAGCTTGGCGGGACAGGGTAATGAAAAACTGTTTTTT

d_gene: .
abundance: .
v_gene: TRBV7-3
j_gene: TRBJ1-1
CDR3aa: CASSSGEGLNTEAFF
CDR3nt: TGTGCCAGCAGCTCCGGGGAGGGCTTGAACACTGAAGCTTTCTTT

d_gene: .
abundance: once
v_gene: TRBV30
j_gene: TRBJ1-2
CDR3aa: CAWSVKGLYTF
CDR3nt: TGTGCCTGGAGTGTAAAAGGGCTCTACACCTTC

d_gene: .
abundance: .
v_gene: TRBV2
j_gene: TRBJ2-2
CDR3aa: CASKINGELFF
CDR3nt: TGTGCCAGCAAGATAAACGGGGAGCTGTTTTTT

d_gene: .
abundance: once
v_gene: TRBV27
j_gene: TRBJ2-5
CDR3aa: CASGYNKETQYF
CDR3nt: TGTGCCAGCGGTTACAATAAAGAGACCCAGTACTTC

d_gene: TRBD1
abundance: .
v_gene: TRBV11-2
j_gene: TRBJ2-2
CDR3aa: CASRRPGTGTGELFF
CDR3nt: TGTGCCAGCAGACGTCCCGGGACAGGTACCGGGGAGCTGTTTTTT

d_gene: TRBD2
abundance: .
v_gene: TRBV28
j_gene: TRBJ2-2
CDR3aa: CASSFWREGTGELFF
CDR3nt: TGTGCCAGCAGTTTTTGGCGGGAGGGTACCGGGGAGCTGTTTTTT

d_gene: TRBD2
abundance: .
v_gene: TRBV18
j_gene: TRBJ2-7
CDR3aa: CASSPGTSGYEQYF
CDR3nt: TGTGCCAGCTCACCGGGGACTAGCGGCTACGAGCAGTACTTC

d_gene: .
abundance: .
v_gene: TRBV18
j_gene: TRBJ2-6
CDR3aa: CASSSGLFSGANVLTF
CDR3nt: TGTGCCAGCTCGTCCGGACTTTTCTCTGGGGCCAACGTCCTGACTTTC

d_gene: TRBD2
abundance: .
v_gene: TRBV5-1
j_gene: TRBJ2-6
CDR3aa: CASSLAGGSGANVLTF
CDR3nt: TGCGCCAGCAGCTTGGCCGGGGGGTCTGGGGCCAACGTCCTGACTTTC

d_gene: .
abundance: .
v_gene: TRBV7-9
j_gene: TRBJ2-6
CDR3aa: CASSPYPGPTAGANVLTF
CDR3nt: TGTGCCAGCAGCCCTTACCCGGGACCGACCGCTGGGGCCAACGTCCTGACTTTC

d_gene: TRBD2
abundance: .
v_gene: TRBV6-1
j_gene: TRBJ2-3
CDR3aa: CASSDRGLAGEGDTQYF
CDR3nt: TGTGCCAGCAGTGACCGAGGACTAGCGGGAGAAGGCGATACGCAGTATTTT

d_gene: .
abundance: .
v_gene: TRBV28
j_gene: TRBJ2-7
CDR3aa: CASSLGRPYEQYF
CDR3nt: TGTGCCAGCAGCCTCGGGCGGCCCTACGAGCAGTACTTC

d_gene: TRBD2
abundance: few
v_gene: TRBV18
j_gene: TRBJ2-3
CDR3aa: CASSPPVAGAGDTQYF
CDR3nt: TGTGCCAGCTCACCACCGGTAGCGGGGGCAGGAGATACGCAGTATTTT

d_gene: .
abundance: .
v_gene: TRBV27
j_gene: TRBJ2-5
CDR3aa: CASSSMGLYQETQYF
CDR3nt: TGTGCCAGCAGTTCAATGGGGTTATACCAAGAGACCCAGTACTTC

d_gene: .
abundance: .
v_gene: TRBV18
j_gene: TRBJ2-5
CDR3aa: CASSPYRARETQYF
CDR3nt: TGTGCCAGCTCACCATACAGGGCAAGGGAGACCCAGTACTTC

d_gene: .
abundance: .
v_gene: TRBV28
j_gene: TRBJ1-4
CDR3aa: CASSPPVNEKLFF
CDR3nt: TGTGCCAGCAGTCCCCCGGTGAATGAAAAACTGTTTTTT

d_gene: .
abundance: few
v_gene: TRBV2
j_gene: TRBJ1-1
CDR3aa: CASSERSMNTEAFF
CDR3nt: TGTGCCAGCAGTGAGAGGTCCATGAACACTGAAGCTTTCTTT

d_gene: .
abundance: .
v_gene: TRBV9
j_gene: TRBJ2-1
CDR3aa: CASSTTGNYNEQFF
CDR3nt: TGTGCCAGCAGCACGACTGGAAACTACAATGAGCAGTTCTTC

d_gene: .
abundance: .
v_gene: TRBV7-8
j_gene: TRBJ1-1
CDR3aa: CASSPARPIGGNTEAFF
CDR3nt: TGTGCCAGCAGCCCCGCCCGGCCCATAGGGGGAAACACTGAAGCTTTCTTT

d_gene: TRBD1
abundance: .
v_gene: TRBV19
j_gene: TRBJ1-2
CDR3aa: CASSMDREFGYTF
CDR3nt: TGTGCCAGTAGTATGGACAGGGAGTTTGGCTACACCTTC

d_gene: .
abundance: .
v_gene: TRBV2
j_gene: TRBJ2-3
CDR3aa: CASSEGTDTQYF
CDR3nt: TGTGCCAGCAGTGAGGGCACAGATACGCAGTATTTT

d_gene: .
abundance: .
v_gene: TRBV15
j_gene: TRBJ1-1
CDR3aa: CATSITGADTEAFF
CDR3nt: TGTGCCACCAGCATCACCGGGGCGGACACTGAAGCTTTCTTT

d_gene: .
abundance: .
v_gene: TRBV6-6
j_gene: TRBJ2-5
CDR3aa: CASSRQGQETQYF
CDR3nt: TGTGCCAGCAGTCGCCAGGGGCAAGAGACCCAGTACTTC

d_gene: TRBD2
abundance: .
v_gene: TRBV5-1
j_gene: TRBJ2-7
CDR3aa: CASSLQGSGSGTYEQYF
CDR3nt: TGCGCCAGCAGCTTGCAGGGTAGCGGGAGTGGGACCTACGAGCAGTACTTC

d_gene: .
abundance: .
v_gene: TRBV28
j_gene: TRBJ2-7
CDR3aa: CASSLILGEQYF
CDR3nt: TGTGCCAGCAGTTTAATCCTGGGGGAGCAGTACTTC

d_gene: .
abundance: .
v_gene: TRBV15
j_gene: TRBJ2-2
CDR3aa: CATSREPLNTGELFF
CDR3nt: TGTGCCACCAGCAGAGAGCCTCTGAACACCGGGGAGCTGTTTTTT

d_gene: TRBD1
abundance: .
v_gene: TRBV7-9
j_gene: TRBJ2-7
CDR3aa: CASSLLDRGPKQYF
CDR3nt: TGTGCCAGCAGCTTGCTGGACAGGGGACCAAAGCAGTACTTC

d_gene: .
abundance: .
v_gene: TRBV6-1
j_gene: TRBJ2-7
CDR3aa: CASRARLGRAYEQYF
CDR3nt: TGTGCCAGCAGAGCACGACTCGGTAGGGCCTACGAGCAGTACTTC

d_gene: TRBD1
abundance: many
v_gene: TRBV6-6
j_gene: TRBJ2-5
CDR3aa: CASRGQGKETQYF
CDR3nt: TGTGCCAGCAGGGGACAGGGGAAAGAGACCCAGTACTTC

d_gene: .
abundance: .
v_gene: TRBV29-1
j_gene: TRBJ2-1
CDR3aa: CSVEGKRADEQFF
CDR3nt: TGCAGCGTTGAAGGGAAAAGGGCCGATGAGCAGTTCTTC

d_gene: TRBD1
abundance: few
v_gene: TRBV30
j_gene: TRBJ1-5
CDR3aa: CACSGQKNQPQHF
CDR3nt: TGTGCCTGCTCGGGACAGAAGAATCAGCCCCAGCATTTT

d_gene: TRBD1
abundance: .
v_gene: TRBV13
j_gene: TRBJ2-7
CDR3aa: CASSFGTGGTYEQYF
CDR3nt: TGTGCCAGCAGCTTCGGGACAGGGGGGACCTACGAGCAGTACTTC

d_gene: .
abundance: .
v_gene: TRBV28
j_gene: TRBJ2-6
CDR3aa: CASRTRQAYTYSGANVLTF
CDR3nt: TGTGCCAGCAGGACGCGGCAGGCGTACACTTACTCTGGGGCCAACGTCCTGACTTTC

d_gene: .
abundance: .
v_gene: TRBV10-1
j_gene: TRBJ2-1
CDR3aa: CASSESTGTPQRFF
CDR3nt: TGCGCCAGCAGTGAGTCAACGGGGACCCCGCAACGGTTCTTC

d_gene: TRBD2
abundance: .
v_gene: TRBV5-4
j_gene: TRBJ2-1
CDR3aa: CASSPLAGSYNEQFF
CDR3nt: TGTGCCAGCAGCCCACTAGCGGGCTCCTACAATGAGCAGTTCTTC

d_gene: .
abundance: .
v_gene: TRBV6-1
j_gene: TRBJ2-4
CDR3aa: CASSEWHSGVAKNIQYF
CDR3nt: TGTGCCAGCAGTGAATGGCATTCCGGGGTAGCCAAAAACATTCAGTACTTC

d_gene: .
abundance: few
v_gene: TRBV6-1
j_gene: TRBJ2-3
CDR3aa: CASKALARSTDTQYF
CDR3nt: TGTGCCAGCAAGGCCCTGGCCAGAAGCACAGATACGCAGTATTTT

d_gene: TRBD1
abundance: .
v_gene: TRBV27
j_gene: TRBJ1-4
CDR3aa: CASRRMDRRNEKLFF
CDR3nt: TGTGCCAGCAGACGAATGGACAGGAGAAATGAAAAACTGTTTTTT

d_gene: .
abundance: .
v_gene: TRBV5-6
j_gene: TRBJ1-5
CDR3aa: CASSLIREGRNQPQHF
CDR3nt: TGTGCCAGCAGCTTGATCCGGGAAGGGCGCAATCAGCCCCAGCATTTT

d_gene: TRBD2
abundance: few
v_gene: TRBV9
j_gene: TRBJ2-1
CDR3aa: CASSPVSGRGGEQFF
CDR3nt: TGTGCCAGCAGCCCAGTTAGCGGGAGGGGGGGTGAGCAGTTCTTC

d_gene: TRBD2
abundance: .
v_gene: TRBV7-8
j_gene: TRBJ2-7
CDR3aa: CASSPSGRASSYEQYF
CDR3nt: TGTGCCAGCAGCCCTAGCGGGAGAGCTTCCTCCTACGAGCAGTACTTC